This entry lists 7 T cell receptor beta chains sequenced from one sample in a study of shared clonotypes between healthy human individuals. Clones were sequenced by immunoSEQ multiplex PCR, and TCRdb holds only the in-frame ones, with some missing. The data contain 2.3 million or so clones, just over 90% of them singletons. The sample comprised naive CD4+ T cells from PBMCs. Subset in this sample: CD45RA+ positively selected. These receptors originate from a man aged 18 to 30 in good health. Some clones in this sample may be carry-over from other donors' samples.

The chain has TRBV18 and TRBJ2-2; D possibly corresponds to TRBD1 (6 bases). V was pared by 3 bases and J by 5 bases, with 13 bases between. Looked up from germline, CDR1 is KGHSH and CDR2 is LQKENI. This CDR3 has 15 residues. CDR3 residues: CASSPGTPRTGELFF. The CDR3 DNA is TGTGCCAGCTCACCCGGGACACCGAGGACCGGGGAGCTGTTTTTT.

The chain is built from TRBV5-1 and TRBJ2-7, with 7 nucleotides matching TRBD2. The germline V gene encodes CDR1 SGHRS and CDR2 YFSETQ. CDR3 size: 13 residues. V was pared by 10 bases and J by 3 bases, with 10 bases of the junction left unmatched. As DNA, the CDR3 is TGCGCCTCCAGCGAGGGCGGGAGCTACGAGCAGTACTTC. It encodes CASSEGGSYEQYF.

The chain joins TRBV4-2 to TRBJ2-1, with D possibly being TRBD1 (5 bases). V lost 1 base and J 0 bases, leaving 10 bases between the germline ends. CDR1 is LGHNA and CDR2 is YNFKEQ in the germline V gene. The CDR3 is 16 amino acids. CDR3 sequence reads: CASSQVGRASYNEQFF. The CDR3 DNA is TGTGCCAGCAGCCAAGTGGGCAGGGCCTCCTACAATGAGCAGTTCTTC.

The genes are TRBV20-1 and TRBJ2-3; D is ambiguous. This CDR3 comprises 11 residues. V was trimmed by 6 bases and J by 12 bases, leaving 16 bases between them. Germline values: CDR1 DFQATT, CDR2 SNEGSKA (reference sequence). CDR3 nucleotide sequence: TGCAGTGCCCGAGAGGACGTATTTCAGTATTTT. Its protein product is CSAREDVFQYF.

The V and J genes are TRBV28 and TRBJ2-2; 11 bases are shared with TRBD2. Per the germline V gene, CDR1 is MDHEN and CDR2 is SYDVKM. This CDR3 contains 16 residues. Trimming cost V 6 bases and J 4 bases; bases outside gene matches: 7. In DNA form, the CDR3 reads TGTGCCAGCAGGGGGACTAGCGGAGGGACCACCGGGGAGCTGTTTTTT. Translated: CASRGTSGGTTGELFF.

CDR3 sequence (DNA): TGTGCCAGCAGTTTAAGAAGCGGAGGGGAGACCCAGTACTTC. It specifies CASSLRSGGETQYF. The chain joins TRBV28 to TRBJ2-5; D may be TRBD2 (6 bases). Germline CDR1 reads MDHEN; CDR2 reads SYDVKM. Deletions cut 2 bases from V and 5 bases from J, with 12 bases between. This CDR3 spans 14 amino acids.

V and J are TRBV18 and TRBJ1-2, with D unresolved. The germline gives CDR1 KGHSH, CDR2 LQKENI. Trimming stripped 6 bases from V and 2 bases from J, with 19 bases between. The CDR3 extends over 16 amino acids. The CDR3, as DNA: TGTGCCAGCTCCCCATGGCAAATTGGCGGGAACTATGGCTACACCTTC. Protein product: CASSPWQIGGNYGYTF.